The 5 T cell receptor beta chains given below trace back to one sample, sequenced in a study of blood T cell repertoires in COVID-19. The table came from immunoSEQ multiplex PCR; TCRdb's copy has only in-frame clones and leaves some out. The top ten hold about 0.54% of the sample, which has over 150,000 clones, more than 85% seen once. Material for sequencing was peripheral blood. These TCRs come from a man aged 50-59 years with acute or convalescent COVID-19.

This chain uses TRBV7-3 with TRBJ2-2, with no clear D. V was shortened by 3 bases and J by 4 bases, with 6 bases between the two germline ends. There are 13 residues in the CDR3. Germline CDR1 SGHTA, CDR2 FQGTGA. The CDR3 DNA reads TGTGCCAGCAGCTTGACTGCCACCGGGGAGCTGTTTTTT. It translates to CASSLTATGELFF.

The chain uses TRBV3-1 (or the pseudogene TRBV3-2) and TRBJ2-7, with 12 bases matching TRBD2. J gave up 6 bases and V 1 base, and 4 bases lay outside the gene matches. This CDR3 comprises 15 residues. Germline-derived CDR1 and CDR2 are LGHDT and YNNKEL (reference sequence). This CDR3 is CASSQVRLAGAEQYF. DNA for the CDR3: TGTGCCAGCAGCCAAGTGAGACTAGCGGGAGCCGAGCAGTACTTC.

The chain links TRBV6-6 to TRBJ2-2; D perhaps matches TRBD2 (7 bases). Trimming pared 6 bases from V and 2 bases from J, leaving 10 bases between. The CDR3 spans 14 residues. CDR1 MNHNY and CDR2 SVGAGI come from the germline V gene (reference sequence). CDR3 DNA: TGTGCCAGCAGAGCGGGACAAAACACCGGGGAGCTGTTTTTT. It encodes CASRAGQNTGELFF.

The V call is TRBV14, the J call TRBJ2-5; tentatively, D is TRBD1 (6 bases). The CDR3 loop spans 14 amino acids. Germline V gene lookup returns CDR1 SGHDN and CDR2 FVKESK. Trimming took 4 bases from V and 2 from J, leaving 11 bases between them. CDR3 sequence (DNA): TGTGCCAGCAGCCGCAGGGGCCTACAAGAGACCCAGTACTTC. Its protein product is CASSRRGLQETQYF.

This sequence joins TRBV20-1 and TRBJ2-4, with D perhaps matching TRBD2 (6 bases). Germline-derived CDR1 and CDR2 are DFQATT and SNEGSKA (reference sequence). This CDR3 contains 11 residues. Trimming shortened V by 5 bases and J by 6 bases, and 8 bases separated the two germline ends. The CDR3 sequence: CSAFSGNIQYF. The CDR3 nucleotides read TGCAGTGCTTTTAGCGGAAACATTCAGTACTTC.